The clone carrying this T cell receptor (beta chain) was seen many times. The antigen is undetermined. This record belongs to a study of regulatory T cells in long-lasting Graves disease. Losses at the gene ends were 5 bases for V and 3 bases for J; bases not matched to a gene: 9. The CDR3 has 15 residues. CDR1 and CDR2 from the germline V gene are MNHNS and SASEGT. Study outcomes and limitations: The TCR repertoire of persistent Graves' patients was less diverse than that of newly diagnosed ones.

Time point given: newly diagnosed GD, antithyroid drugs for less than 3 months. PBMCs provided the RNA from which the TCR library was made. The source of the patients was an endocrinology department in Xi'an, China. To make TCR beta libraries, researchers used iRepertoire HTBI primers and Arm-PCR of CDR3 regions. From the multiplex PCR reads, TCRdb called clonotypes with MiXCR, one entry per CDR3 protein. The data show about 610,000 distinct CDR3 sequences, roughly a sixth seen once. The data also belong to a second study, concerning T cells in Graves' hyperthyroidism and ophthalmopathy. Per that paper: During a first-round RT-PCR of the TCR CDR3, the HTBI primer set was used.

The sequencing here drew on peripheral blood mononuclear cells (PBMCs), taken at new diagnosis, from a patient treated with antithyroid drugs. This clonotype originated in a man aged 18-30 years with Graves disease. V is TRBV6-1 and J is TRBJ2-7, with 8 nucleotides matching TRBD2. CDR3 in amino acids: CASSKSGSVDYEQYF. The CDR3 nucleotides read TGTGCCAGCAGTAAAAGCGGGAGCGTCGACTACGAGCAGTACTTC.